This T cell receptor (beta chain) was found in a study of T cell repertoires in cytomegalovirus infection. The overall study: Public signatures in TCR beta pointed to CMV infection and matching HLA type.

Points on this clonotype: Its antigen remains unknown.

TCRdb processed the reads anew with MiXCR; each CDR3 protein has one entry. Seen here are a few hundred thousand distinct CDR3 sequences, roughly a third observed once, and the top ten hold roughly a sixth. General study points: CMV-specific TCR beta clonotypes restricted by HLA-C were the ones dominating the ex vivo response.

The CDR3 is 15 amino acids. CDR1 and CDR2 (germline): SGHRS, YFSETQ. Losses at the gene ends were 3 bases for V and 0 bases for J; bases not matched to a gene: 1. The chain combines TRBV5-1 with TRBJ2-2; TRBD2 matches 8 bases. This TCR came from a human donor in good health (CMV status not recorded). Some clones in this sample may be carry-over from other donors' samples. The source material was cultured PBMCs, sampled from culture after CMV antigen stimulation. CDR3 amino acids: CASSSGGANTGELFF. The CDR3 DNA reads as TGCGCCAGCAGCTCGGGGGGGGCGAACACCGGGGAGCTGTTTTTT.